This TCR beta chain derives from a study of T cell responses to AZD1222 COVID-19 vaccine. The germline V gene encodes CDR1 SGHNT and CDR2 YYREEE (reference sequence). This CDR3 comprises 11 residues. With 3 bases removed from V and 5 bases from J, the gap between germline ends came to 3 bases. About this clone: Its specificity is not known.

Whole-study results and caveats: Donors were largely white British and mainly female; clonal diversity was possibly underestimated.

TCRdb's table, derived via immunoSEQ multiplex PCR, lists solely in-frame clones and lacks some. The data show roughly 150,000 clones, about nine tenths seen once. The receptor was derived from an adult who received the AZD1222 COVID-19 vaccine. This specimen was peripheral blood, taken 28 days after the second AZD1222 dose. The chain carries TRBV5-4 and TRBJ2-1; no firm D call. The CDR3 spells CASSSDNEQFF. CDR3 DNA sequence: TGTGCCAGCAGCTCTGACAATGAGCAGTTCTTC.